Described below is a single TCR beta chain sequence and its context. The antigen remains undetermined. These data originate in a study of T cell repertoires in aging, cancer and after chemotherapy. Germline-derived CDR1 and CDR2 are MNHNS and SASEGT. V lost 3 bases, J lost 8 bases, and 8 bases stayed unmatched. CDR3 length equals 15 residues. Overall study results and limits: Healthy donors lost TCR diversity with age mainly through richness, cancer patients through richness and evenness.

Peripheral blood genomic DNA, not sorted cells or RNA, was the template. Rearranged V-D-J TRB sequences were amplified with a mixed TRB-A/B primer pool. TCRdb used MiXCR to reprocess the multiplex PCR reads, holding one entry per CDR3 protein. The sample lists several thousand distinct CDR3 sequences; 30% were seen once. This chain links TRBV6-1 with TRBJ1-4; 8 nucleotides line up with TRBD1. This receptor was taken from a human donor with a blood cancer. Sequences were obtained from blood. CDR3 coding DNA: TGTGCCAGCAGTGACCCTCAGGGGGCGGGGGAAAAACTGTTTTTT. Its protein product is CASSDPQGAGEKLFF.